This TCR beta chain was captured by sequencing in a study of cytomegalovirus exposure and HLA in healthy donors. Study results and limitations: A few CMV-associated chains were confirmed in vitro to be specific for CMV antigens. The investigators catalogued 150 to 200 TCR beta chains as cytomegalovirus-associated.

Only in-frame clones appear in the TCRdb table, and some are missing; sequencing was by immunoSEQ multiplex PCR. Seen here are around 150,000 clones, 88% observed once, and the top ten hold 2.5% to 3%. Separate from the roughly 700-subject first cohort, the 120-subject validation cohort was the one that the donors belonged to. As for this clone: The target antigen is unknown.

This TCR was recovered from a man aged 18 to 29 in good health and CMV-seronegative. Sequenced material: PBMCs.

CDR3 coding DNA: TGTGCCAGTAGTCTGCCGGGCGGGAGGTCTAATGAGCAGTTCTTC. This codes for CASSLPGGRSNEQFF. The rearrangement uses TRBV19 and TRBJ2-1, with 8 positions matching TRBD2. Germline CDR1 is LNHDA and CDR2 is SQIVND (reference sequence). The CDR3 has 15 amino acids. V was clipped by 5 bases and J by 7 bases; unmatched bases: 10. The full variable domain, with the rest looked up from reference TRBV19 and TRBJ2-1, is DGGITQSPKYLFRKEGQNVTLSCEQNLNHDAMYWYRQDPGQGLRLIYYSQIVNDFQKGDIAEGYSVSREKKESFPLTVTSAQKNPTAFYLCASSLPGGRSNEQFFGPGTRLTVL.